These T cell receptor beta chains were read from a single sample in a study of radiation and T cells in renal cell carcinoma. This table comes from immunoSEQ multiplex PCR, and its TCRdb copy is limited to in-frame clones, with some not included. The sample gives approximately 31,000 clones, 81% of which show up once; 30% to 35% is in the top ten. The sequencing here drew on blood, taken from a patient whose treatment included radiotherapy and nephrectomy. The receptors were gathered from a man aged 55 to 70 with renal cell carcinoma. Both conserved end residues are part of each CDR3. Fields, in order: V gene, D gene, J gene, CDR3 protein. The D gene is left open where the match is weak.

TRBV4-3,NA,TRBJ2-1,CASSQDRNGVSYNEQFF
TRBV18,TRBD1,TRBJ1-3,CASSPFGTGIKTIYF
TRBV6-5,NA,TRBJ1-1,CASGPPQNTEAFF
TRBV7-2,TRBD2,TRBJ2-7,CASSRTRTSGSYEQYF
TRBV7-9,NA,TRBJ2-7,CAILRRSYEQYF
TRBV11-2,TRBD1,TRBJ1-4,CASSPTGGGEKLFF
TRBV2,NA,TRBJ1-4,CASREGGRDEKLFF
TRBV6-1,TRBD2,TRBJ2-7,CASSEGTSVAYEQYF
TRBV11-3,NA,TRBJ2-2,CASSLDAGELFF
TRBV6-1,NA,TRBJ1-1,CASSPYGAEAFF
TRBV5-1,NA,TRBJ2-3,CASKTSGGTDTQYF
TRBV5-1,TRBD1,TRBJ1-1,CASSLAGTGMNTEAFF
TRBV5-1,NA,TRBJ1-1,CASSLGEYTEAFF
TRBV13,NA,TRBJ1-1,CASSLDGRGAFF
TRBV28,NA,TRBJ1-2,CASNRPPNYGYTF
TRBV4-2,NA,TRBJ2-7,CASSQAGRGSYEQYF